The TCR beta chain described here comes from a study of early T cells in non-severe SARS-CoV-2 infection (dated by TCRdb to the early 2020s). A note on the overall study: Because TCR sequencing was done on bulk RNA from unsorted whole blood, the alpha and beta chains could not be paired.

This clonotype was detected many times. Its cognate antigen has yet to be identified. No much larger clone exists at a distance of one base, and base qualities are not known. The full study reports these points: VDJdb matching was skewed toward anti-spike CD8 responses and likely underestimated virus-specific expansions, missing private and CD4 specificities.

Set within a cohort of healthcare workers in London, UK, this nested case-control study involved weekly PCR testing of nasopharyngeal swabs along with blood sampling. Healthcare workers were enrolled in the week of the UK lockdown, from 23 to 31 March 2020, and were followed every week for up to about 16 weeks. Library prep was done by 5' RACE. TCRdb lists the instrument as NextSeq 500. Unique molecular identifiers were attached to individual cDNA molecules in the TCR library protocol so that sequencing error and PCR bias could be corrected. Both TCR alpha and beta chains were sequenced, and tight co-correlation was observed between alpha and beta sequence abundances in each sample. For the original study's pipeline: Decombinator V4 was used to perform V gene, J gene and CDR3 annotation of TCR sequences. TCRs were defined as expanded if a significant change between any two time points was detected under a Poisson model with p below 0.0001. TCR abundances were normalised to the total number of TCRs sequenced in each sample and reported as counts per million. VDJdb, accessed 1 November 2021, was searched for CMV, EBV and SARS-CoV-2 annotated TCRs, with TCRs annotated for multiple antigens excluded. The public reads were quality trimmed at Q25 with fastp and then assembled into clones with MiXCR by TCRdb, keeping productive beta chains. Entries that share a CDR3 protein sequence are merged under the most common genes and DNA. V and J calls and clone size were set by TCRdb, not the authors. For this sample there are nearly 30,000 distinct CDR3 sequences; 5.5% to 6.5% appear just once. The ten largest clones add up to 5% to 7% of the sample.

Specimen: whole blood. This receptor was obtained from an adult who was a healthcare worker with PCR-confirmed SARS-CoV-2 infection or an uninfected control (not recorded which).

The encoded CDR3 is CSVEEGAYTEAFF. The nucleotide sequence is TGCAGCGTTGAGGAGGGGGCGTACACTGAAGCTTTCTTT. The chain is encoded by TRBV29-1 joined to TRBJ1-1, and 7 junction bases match TRBD1. From the cysteine up to the phenylalanine, the CDR3 has a length of 13 residues. The read is trimmed to its CDR3 DNA, 39 bases read in frame from base 1. Trimming leaves V shorter by 3 bases and J shorter by 3 bases, with the junction holding 4 bases beyond the gene matches. According to the germline V gene, CDR1 reads SQVTM and CDR2 reads ANQGSEA.